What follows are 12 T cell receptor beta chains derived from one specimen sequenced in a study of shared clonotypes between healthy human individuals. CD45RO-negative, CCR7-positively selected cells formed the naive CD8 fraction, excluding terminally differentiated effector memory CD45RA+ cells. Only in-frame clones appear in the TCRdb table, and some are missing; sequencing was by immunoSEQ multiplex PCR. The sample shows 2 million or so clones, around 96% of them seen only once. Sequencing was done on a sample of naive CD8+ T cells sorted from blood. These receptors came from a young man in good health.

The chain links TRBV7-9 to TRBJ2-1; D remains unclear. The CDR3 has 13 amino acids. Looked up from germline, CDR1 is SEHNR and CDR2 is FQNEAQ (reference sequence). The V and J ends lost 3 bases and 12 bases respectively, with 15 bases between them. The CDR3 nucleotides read TGTGCCAGCAGCTTTAAATACAATGAAGGGCAGTTCTTC. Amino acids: CASSFKYNEGQFF.

CDR3 in amino acids: CASSSGQGGVETQYF. The CDR3, as DNA: TGTGCCAGCAGCTCGGGACAGGGGGGCGTAGAGACCCAGTACTTC. V is TRBV7-3 and J is TRBJ2-5; 11 bases map to TRBD1. CDR1 is SGHTA and CDR2 is FQGTGA in the germline V gene. CDR3 size: 15 residues. Trimming took 4 bases from V and 4 from J; bases not matched to a gene: 5.

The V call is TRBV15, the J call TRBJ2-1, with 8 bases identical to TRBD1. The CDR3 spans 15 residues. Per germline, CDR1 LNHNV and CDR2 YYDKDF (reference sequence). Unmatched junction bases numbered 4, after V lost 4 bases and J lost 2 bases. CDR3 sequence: CATSTTGEPYNEQFF. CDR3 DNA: TGTGCCACCAGCACGACAGGGGAACCCTACAATGAGCAGTTCTTC.

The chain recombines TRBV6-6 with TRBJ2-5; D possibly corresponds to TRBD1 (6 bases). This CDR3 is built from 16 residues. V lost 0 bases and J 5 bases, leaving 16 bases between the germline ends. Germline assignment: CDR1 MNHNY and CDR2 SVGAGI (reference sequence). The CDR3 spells CASSYSLGRGIETQYF. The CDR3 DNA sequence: TGTGCCAGCAGTTACTCGTTAGGAAGGGGGATCGAGACCCAGTACTTC.

The CDR3 region is CASSFDARMPQHF. DNA for the CDR3: TGTGCCAGCAGTTTCGATGCCCGGATGCCCCAGCATTTT. The chain links TRBV27 to TRBJ1-5, with D hard to call. Trimming took off 3 bases at V and 9 bases at J, with 12 bases between the two ends. The CDR3 covers 13 residues. CDR1 and CDR2 (germline): MNHEY, SMNVEV (reference sequence).

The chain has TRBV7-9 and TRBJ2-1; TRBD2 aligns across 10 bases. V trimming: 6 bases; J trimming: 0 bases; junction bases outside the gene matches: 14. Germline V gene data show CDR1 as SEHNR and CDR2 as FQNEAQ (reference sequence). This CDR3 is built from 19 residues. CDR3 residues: CASSPGLAVLLDSYNEQFF. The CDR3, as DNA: TGTGCCAGCAGTCCCGGACTAGCGGTCTTACTCGACTCCTACAATGAGCAGTTCTTC.

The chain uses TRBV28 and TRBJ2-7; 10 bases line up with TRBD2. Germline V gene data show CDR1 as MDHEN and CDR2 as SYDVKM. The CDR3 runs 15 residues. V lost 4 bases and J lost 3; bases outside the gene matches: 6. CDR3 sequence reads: CASSSSGSWGYEQYF. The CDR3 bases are TGTGCCAGCAGTTCTAGCGGGAGCTGGGGCTACGAGCAGTACTTC.

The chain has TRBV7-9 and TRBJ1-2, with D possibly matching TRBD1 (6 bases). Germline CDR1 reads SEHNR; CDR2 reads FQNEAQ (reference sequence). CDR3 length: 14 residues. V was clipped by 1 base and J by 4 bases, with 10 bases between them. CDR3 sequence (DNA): TGTGCCAGCAGCTTAGAGGGGGTAGGCTATGGCTACACCTTC. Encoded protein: CASSLEGVGYGYTF.

This chain's CDR3 is CASSPGGGGYTF. In DNA form, the CDR3 reads TGTGCCAGCAGTCCAGGGGGGGGCGGCTACACCTTC. V is TRBV27 and J is TRBJ1-2, with 7 bases lining up with TRBD1. CDR1 is MNHEY and CDR2 is SMNVEV in the germline V gene (reference sequence). This CDR3 contains 12 residues. V dropped 5 bases and J dropped 8; count of bases not matched to a gene: 5.

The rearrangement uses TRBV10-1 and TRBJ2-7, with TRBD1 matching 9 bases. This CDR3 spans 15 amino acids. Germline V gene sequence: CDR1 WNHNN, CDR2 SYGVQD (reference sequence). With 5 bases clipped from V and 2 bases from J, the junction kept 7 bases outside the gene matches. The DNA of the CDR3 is TGCGCCAGCAGTCCCCCAGGGACAGGGCCCTACGAGCAGTACTTC. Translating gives CASSPPGTGPYEQYF.

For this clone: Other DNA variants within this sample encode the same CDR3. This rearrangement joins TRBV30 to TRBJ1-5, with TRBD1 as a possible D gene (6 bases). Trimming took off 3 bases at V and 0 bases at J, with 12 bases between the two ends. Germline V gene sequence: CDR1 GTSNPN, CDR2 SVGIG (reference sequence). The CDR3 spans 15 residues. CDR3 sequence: CAWSRGQHSNQPQHF. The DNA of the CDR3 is TGTGCCTGGAGCCGAGGACAGCATAGCAATCAGCCCCAGCATTTT.

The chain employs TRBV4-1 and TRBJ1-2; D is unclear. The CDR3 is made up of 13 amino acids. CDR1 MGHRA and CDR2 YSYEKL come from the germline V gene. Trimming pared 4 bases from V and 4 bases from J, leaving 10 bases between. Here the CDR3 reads CASSLSDGYGYTF. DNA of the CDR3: TGCGCCAGCAGCCTCTCTGACGGCTATGGCTACACCTTC.